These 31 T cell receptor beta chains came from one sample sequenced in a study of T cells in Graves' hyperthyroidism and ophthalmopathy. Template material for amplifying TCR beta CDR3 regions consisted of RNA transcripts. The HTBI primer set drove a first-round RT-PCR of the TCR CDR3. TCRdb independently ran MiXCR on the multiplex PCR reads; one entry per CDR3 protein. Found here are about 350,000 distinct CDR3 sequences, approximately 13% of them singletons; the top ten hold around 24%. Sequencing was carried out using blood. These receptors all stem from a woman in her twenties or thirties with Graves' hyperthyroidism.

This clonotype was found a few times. The CDR3 bases are TGTGCCAGTAGTGAGGCGCTAGCGGGAGATGTCTACGAGCAGTACTTC. Translation gives CASSEALAGDVYEQYF. The V and J genes are TRBV19 and TRBJ2-7; 10 bases match TRBD2. Per the germline V gene, CDR1 is LNHDA and CDR2 is SQIVND (reference sequence). V shed 5 bases, J shed 3 bases, and the junction held 10 bases outside the gene matches. The CDR3 spans 16 residues.

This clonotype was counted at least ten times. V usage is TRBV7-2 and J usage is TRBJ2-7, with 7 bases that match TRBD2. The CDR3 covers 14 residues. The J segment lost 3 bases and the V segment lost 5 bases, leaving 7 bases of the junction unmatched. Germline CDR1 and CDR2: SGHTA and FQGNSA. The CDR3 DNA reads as TGTACCAGCAGCCCGGGCGGGAGCGGCTACGAGCAGTACTTC. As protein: CTSSPGGSGYEQYF.

CDR3 in amino acids: CSARGGSGGNEQFF. CDR3 nucleotide sequence: TGCAGTGCTAGGGGCGGGAGCGGGGGCAATGAGCAGTTCTTC. The chain links TRBV20-1 to TRBJ2-1, with 8 nucleotides matching TRBD2. CDR3 length: 14 amino acids. J lost 6 bases, V lost 3 bases, and 7 bases had no gene match. Germline V gene data show CDR1 as DFQATT and CDR2 as SNEGSKA (reference sequence).

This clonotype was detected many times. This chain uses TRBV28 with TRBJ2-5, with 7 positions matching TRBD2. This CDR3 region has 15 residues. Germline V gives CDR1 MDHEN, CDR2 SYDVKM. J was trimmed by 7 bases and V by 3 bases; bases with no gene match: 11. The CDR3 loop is CASSFLTGGQGTQYF. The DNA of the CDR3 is TGTGCCAGCAGTTTTCTAACGGGAGGCCAGGGGACCCAGTACTTC.

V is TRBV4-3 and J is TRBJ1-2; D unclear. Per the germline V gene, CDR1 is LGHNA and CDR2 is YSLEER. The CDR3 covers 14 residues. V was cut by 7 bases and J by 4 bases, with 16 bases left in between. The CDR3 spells CASKASGLSYGYTF. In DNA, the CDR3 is TGCGCCAGCAAAGCCTCGGGGTTAAGCTATGGCTACACCTTC.

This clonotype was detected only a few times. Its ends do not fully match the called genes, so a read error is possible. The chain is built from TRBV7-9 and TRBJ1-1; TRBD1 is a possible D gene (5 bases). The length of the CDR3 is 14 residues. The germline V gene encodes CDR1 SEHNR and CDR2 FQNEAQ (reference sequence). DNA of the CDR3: TGCGCCAGCAGCTTAGTGGGGGGTGACACTGAAGCTTTCTTT. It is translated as CASSLVGGDTEAFF.

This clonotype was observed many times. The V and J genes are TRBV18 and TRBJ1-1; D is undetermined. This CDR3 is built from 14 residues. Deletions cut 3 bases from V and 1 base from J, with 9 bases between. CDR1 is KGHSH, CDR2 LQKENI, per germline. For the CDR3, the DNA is TGTGCCAGCTCACCGAACCGGGGGAACACTGAAGCTTTCTTT. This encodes CASSPNRGNTEAFF. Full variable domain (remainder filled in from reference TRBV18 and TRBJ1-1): NAGVMQNPRHLVRRRGQEARLRCSPMKGHSHVYWYRQLPEEGLKFMVYLQKENIIDESGMPKERFSAEFPKEGPSILRIQQVVRGDSAAYFCASSPNRGNTEAFFGQGTRLTVV.

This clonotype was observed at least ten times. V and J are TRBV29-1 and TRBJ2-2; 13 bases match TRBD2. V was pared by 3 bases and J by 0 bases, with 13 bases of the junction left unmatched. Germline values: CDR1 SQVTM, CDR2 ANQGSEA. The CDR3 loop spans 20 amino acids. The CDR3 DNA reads TGCAGCGTTGACCCAGGTGGACTAGCGGGAGTCGGTCCGAACACCGGGGAGCTGTTTTTT. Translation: CSVDPGGLAGVGPNTGELFF.

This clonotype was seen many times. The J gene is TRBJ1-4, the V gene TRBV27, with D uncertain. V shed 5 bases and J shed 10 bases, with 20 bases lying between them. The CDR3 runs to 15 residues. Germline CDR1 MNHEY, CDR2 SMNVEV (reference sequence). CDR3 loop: CASSPLSSGLGKLFF. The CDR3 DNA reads TGTGCCAGCAGTCCCCTCTCCTCCGGGCTGGGAAAACTGTTTTTT.

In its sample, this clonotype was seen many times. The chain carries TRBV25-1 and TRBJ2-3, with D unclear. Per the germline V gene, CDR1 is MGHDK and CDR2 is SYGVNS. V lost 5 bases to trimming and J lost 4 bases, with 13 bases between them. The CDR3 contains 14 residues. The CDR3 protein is CASSIASRSDTQYF. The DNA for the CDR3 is TGTGCCAGCAGTATAGCTTCCCGGTCAGATACGCAGTATTTT. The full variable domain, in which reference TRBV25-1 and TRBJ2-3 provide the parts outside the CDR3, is EADIYQTPRYLVIGTGKKITLECSQTMGHDKMYWYQQDPGMELHLIHYSYGVNSTEKGDLSSESTVSRIRTEHFPLTLESARPSHTSQYLCASSIASRSDTQYFGPGTRLTVL.

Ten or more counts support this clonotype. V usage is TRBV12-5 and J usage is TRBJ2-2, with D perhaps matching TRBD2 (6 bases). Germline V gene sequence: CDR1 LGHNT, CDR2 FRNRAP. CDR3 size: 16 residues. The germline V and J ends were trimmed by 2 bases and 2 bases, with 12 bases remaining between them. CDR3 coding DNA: TGTGCTAGTGGTTTGAAGGTAGCGGTTAACACCGGGGAGCTGTTTTTT. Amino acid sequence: CASGLKVAVNTGELFF.

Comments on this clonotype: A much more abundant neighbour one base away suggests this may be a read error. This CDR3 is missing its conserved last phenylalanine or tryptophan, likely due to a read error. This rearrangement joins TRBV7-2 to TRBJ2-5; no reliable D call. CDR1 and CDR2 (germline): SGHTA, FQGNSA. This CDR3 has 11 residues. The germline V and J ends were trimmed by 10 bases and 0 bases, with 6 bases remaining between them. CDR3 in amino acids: CAITNQETQYS. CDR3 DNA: TGTGCCATCACAAACCAAGAGACCCAGTACTCC.

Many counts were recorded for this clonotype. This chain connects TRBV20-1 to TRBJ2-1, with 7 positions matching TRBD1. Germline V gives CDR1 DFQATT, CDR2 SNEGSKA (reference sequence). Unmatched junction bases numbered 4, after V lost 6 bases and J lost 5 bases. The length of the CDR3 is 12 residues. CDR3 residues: CSASTGHNEQFF. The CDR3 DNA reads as TGCAGTGCCTCGACAGGGCACAATGAGCAGTTCTTC.

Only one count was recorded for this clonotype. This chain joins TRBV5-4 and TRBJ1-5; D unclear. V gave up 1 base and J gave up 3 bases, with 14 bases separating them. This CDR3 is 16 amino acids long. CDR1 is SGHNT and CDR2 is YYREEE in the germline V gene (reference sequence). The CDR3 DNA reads TGTGCCAGCAGCTTGTTCCTATCCGATTACAATCAGCCCCAGCATTTT. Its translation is CASSLFLSDYNQPQHF.

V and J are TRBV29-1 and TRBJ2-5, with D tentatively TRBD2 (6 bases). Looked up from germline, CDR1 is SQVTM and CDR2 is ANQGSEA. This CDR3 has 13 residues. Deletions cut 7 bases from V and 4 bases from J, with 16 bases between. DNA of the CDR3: TGCAGCGCCGAAGGAGGGCGCGGAGAGACCCAGTACTTC. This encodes CSAEGGRGETQYF.

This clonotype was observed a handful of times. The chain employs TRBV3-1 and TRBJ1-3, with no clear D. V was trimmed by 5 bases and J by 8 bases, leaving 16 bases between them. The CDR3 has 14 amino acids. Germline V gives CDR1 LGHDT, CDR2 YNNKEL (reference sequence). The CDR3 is CASSFLRAGDTIYF. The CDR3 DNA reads TGTGCCAGCAGCTTCCTAAGGGCCGGAGACACCATATATTTT.

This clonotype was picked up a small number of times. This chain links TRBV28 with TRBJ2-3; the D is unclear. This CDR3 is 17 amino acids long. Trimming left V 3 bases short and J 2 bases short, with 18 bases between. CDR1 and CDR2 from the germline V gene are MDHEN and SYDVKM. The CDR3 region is CASSFPRVAIFTDTQYF. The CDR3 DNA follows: TGTGCCAGCAGTTTCCCTCGGGTCGCCATTTTCACAGATACGCAGTATTTT.

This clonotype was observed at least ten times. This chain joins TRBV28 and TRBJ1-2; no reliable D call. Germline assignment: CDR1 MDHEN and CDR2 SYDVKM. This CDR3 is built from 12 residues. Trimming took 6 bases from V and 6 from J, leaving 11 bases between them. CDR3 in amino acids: CASSPNSNGYTF. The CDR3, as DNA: TGTGCCAGCAGCCCAAACAGTAATGGCTACACCTTC.

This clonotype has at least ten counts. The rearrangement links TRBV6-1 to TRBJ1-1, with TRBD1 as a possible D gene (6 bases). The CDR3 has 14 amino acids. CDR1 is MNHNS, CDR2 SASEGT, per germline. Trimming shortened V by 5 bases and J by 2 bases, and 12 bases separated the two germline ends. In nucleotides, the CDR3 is TGTGCCAGCAGTCGACAGGCCTTCAACACTGAAGCTTTCTTT. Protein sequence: CASSRQAFNTEAFF.

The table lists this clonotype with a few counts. The CDR3 DNA sequence: TGTGCCAGCAGTTCCACGAGCCAGCCGAACACTGAAGCTTTCTTT. Its protein product is CASSSTSQPNTEAFF. The chain uses TRBV12-3 or TRBV12-4 and TRBJ1-1; D not resolved. Trimming removed 4 bases from V and 1 base from J, with 13 bases in between. This CDR3 is 15 amino acids long.

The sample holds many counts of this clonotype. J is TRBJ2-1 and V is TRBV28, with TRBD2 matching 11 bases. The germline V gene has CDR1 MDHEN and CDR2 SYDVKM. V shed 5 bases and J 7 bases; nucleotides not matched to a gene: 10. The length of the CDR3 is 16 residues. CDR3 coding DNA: TGTGCCAGCAGTGGATTAGCGGGAGGGCTTGTAAATGAGCAGTTCTTC. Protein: CASSGLAGGLVNEQFF.

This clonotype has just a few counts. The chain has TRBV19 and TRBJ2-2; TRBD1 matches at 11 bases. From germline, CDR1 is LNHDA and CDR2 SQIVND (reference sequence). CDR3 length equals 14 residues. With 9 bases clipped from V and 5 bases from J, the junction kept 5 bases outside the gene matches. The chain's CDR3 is CASLDRGRTGELFF. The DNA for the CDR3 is TGTGCCAGCCTGGACAGGGGGCGGACCGGGGAGCTGTTTTTT.

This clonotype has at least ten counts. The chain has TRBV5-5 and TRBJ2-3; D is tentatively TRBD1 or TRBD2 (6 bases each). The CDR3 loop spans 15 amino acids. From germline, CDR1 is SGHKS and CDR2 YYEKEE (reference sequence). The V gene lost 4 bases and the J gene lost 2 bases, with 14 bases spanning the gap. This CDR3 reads CASSPEGGVTDTQYF. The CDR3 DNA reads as TGTGCCAGCAGCCCCGAGGGGGGCGTCACAGATACGCAGTATTTT.

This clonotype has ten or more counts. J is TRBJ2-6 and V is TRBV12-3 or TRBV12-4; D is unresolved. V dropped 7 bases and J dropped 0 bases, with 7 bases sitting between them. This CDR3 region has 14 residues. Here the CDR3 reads CASTWTSGANVLTF. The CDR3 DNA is TGTGCCAGCACCTGGACCTCTGGGGCCAACGTCCTGACTTTC.

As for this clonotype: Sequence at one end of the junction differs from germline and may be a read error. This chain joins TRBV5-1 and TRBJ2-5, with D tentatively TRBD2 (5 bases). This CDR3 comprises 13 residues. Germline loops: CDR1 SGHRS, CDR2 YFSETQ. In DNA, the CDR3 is TGCACCAGCAGCTTGGCAGCGGAGAGGACCCAGTACTTC. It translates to CTSSLAAERTQYF.

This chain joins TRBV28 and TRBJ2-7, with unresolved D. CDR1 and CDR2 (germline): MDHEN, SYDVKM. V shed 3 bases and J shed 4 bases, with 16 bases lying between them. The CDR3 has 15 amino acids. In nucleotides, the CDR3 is TGTGCCAGCAGTTTCCGGGCGCCCGGTAGTTACGAGCAGTACTTC. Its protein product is CASSFRAPGSYEQYF.

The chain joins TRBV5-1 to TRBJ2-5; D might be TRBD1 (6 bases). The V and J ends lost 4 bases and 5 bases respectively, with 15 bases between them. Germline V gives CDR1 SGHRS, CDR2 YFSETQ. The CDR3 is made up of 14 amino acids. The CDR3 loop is CASSIGQFAETQYF. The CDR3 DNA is TGCGCCAGCAGCATCGGACAGTTTGCGGAGACCCAGTACTTC. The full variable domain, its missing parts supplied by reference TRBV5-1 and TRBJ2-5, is KAGVTQTPRYLIKTRGQQVTLSCSPISGHRSVSWYQQTPGQGLQFLFEYFSETQRNKGNFPGRFSGRQFSNSRSEMNVSTLELGDSALYLCASSIGQFAETQYFGPGTRLLVL.

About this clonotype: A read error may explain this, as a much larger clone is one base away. CDR3 in amino acids: CTFPVAGDYNEQFF. The CDR3 region has the DNA TGTACCTTCCCGGTAGCGGGAGACTACAATGAGCAGTTCTTC. The genes are TRBV30 and TRBJ2-1; TRBD2 agrees at 9 bases. Per germline, CDR1 GTSNPN and CDR2 SVGIG (reference sequence). CDR3 length: 14 residues.

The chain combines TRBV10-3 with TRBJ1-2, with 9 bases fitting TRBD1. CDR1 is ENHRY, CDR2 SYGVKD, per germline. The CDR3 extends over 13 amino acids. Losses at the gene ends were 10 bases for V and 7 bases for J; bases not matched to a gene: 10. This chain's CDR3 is CASKAGTGFGYTF. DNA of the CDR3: TGTGCCAGTAAAGCCGGGACAGGGTTTGGCTACACCTTC.

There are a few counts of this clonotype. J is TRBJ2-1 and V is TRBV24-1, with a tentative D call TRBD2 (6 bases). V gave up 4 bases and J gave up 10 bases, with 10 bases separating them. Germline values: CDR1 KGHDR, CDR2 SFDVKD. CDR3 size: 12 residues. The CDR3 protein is CATSERDLEQFF. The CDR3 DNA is TGTGCCACCAGTGAAAGGGACTTAGAGCAGTTCTTC.

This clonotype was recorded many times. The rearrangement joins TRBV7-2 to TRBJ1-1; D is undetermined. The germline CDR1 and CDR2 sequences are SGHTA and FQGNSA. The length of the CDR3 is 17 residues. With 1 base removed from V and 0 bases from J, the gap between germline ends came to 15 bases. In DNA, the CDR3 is TGTGCCAGCAGCTTAGGAGCAGGTCGATCGATGAACACTGAAGCTTTCTTT. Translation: CASSLGAGRSMNTEAFF.